A single sample is the source of the 17 T cell receptor beta chains below, sequenced in a study of PD-1 blockade in classical Hodgkin lymphoma. TCRdb keeps only in-frame clones here, not all; method: immunoSEQ multiplex PCR. This sample has around 19,000 clones, with 77% found just once. With no exception, relapse followed autologous stem cell transplantation in all patients, and brentuximab vedotin exposure varied. Here the sequenced sample was peripheral blood mononuclear cells (PBMCs), taken before the second cycle of nivolumab. These receptors all come from a human donor with classical Hodgkin lymphoma.

The chain links TRBV6-1 to TRBJ1-1; TRBD1 matches at 7 bases. This CDR3 has 11 amino acids. CDR1 is MNHNS and CDR2 is SASEGT in the germline V gene. Trimming removed 6 bases from V and 11 bases from J; junction bases left unmatched: 6. The CDR3 is CASRRTGDAFF. CDR3 in DNA: TGTGCCAGCAGGAGAACAGGGGACGCTTTCTTT.

The rearrangement uses TRBV27 and TRBJ2-2; D tentatively reads TRBD1 or TRBD2 (5 bases each). CDR1 is MNHEY, CDR2 SMNVEV, per germline (reference sequence). The CDR3 extends over 14 amino acids. The ends were cut back, 5 bases at V and 3 bases at J, with 10 bases in the middle. CDR3 nucleotides: TGTGCCAGCAGTGGGGGTGGAGACACCGGGGAGCTGTTTTTT. This encodes CASSGGGDTGELFF.

The CDR3 loop is CASSFKEGPYEQYF. In nucleotides, the CDR3 is TGCGCCAGCAGCTTCAAAGAGGGGCCCTACGAGCAGTACTTC. V usage is TRBV5-1 and J usage is TRBJ2-7; D is tentatively TRBD1 or TRBD2 (5 bases each). Germline V gives CDR1 SGHRS, CDR2 YFSETQ. The CDR3 is 14 amino acids. V was clipped by 2 bases and J by 2 bases, with 11 bases between them.

This chain links TRBV27 with TRBJ1-1; TRBD1 is a possible D gene (5 bases). The CDR3 loop spans 13 amino acids. Germline CDR1 reads MNHEY; CDR2 reads SMNVEV (reference sequence). V was clipped by 4 bases and J by 3 bases, with 9 bases between them. The CDR3: CASSWDLDTEAFF. The CDR3 nucleotides are TGTGCCAGCAGTTGGGACTTGGACACTGAAGCTTTCTTT.

The table lists this clone with a few counts. The chain links TRBV29-1 to TRBJ2-3; perhaps TRBD1 as D (6 bases). The germline CDR1 and CDR2 sequences are SQVTM and ANQGSEA. The CDR3 runs to 15 residues. Trimming left V 4 bases short and J 0 bases short, with 14 bases between. CDR3 loop: CSVGGGETSTDTQYF. In DNA, the CDR3 is TGCAGCGTTGGAGGGGGAGAGACTAGCACAGATACGCAGTATTTT.

The sample holds one count of this clone. The rearrangement uses TRBV25-1 and TRBJ1-1; TRBD1 aligns across 7 bases. V dropped 2 bases and J dropped 8; count of bases not matched to a gene: 5. CDR1 is MGHDK and CDR2 is SYGVNS in the germline V gene. This CDR3 is built from 13 residues. The CDR3, as DNA: TGTGCCAGCAGTGAACAGGGGGTTCTAGAAGCTTTCTTT. It specifies CASSEQGVLEAFF.

This clone was seen just once. The rearrangement joins TRBV29-1 to TRBJ1-2, with D unclear. CDR3 length: 11 residues. Germline assignment: CDR1 SQVTM and CDR2 ANQGSEA. CDR3 amino acids: CSARESGLNTF. Here the CDR3 DNA reads TGCAGTGCCCGCGAATCTGGCCTTAACACCTTC.

In this sample, this clone is medium-sized (0.01 to 0.1%). The V call is TRBV9, the J call TRBJ1-6; possibly TRBD1 for D (5 bases). The germline gives CDR1 SGDLS, CDR2 YYNGEE. The CDR3 consists of 14 residues. Trimming pared 2 bases from V and 9 bases from J, leaving 12 bases between. The CDR3 region has the DNA TGTGCCAGCAGCGTGACAGATTCAGGTTCACCCCTCCACTTT. The encoded protein is CASSVTDSGSPLHF.

The chain carries TRBV7-9 and TRBJ1-2, with a tentative D call TRBD1 (5 bases). CDR1 is SEHNR and CDR2 is FQNEAQ in the germline V gene (reference sequence). V lost 0 bases, J lost 8 bases, and 10 bases lay in between. The CDR3 covers 13 residues. In DNA, the CDR3 is TGTGCCAGCAGCTTAGCCGGGACCCTCGGCTACACCTTC. Residues: CASSLAGTLGYTF.

About this clone: The same CDR3 is also encoded by other DNA sequences in this sample. The V and J genes are TRBV19 and TRBJ1-5; D may be TRBD1 (6 bases). The CDR3 extends over 15 amino acids. Trimming removed 1 base at V and 2 bases at J, with 9 bases between. In germline, CDR1 is LNHDA, CDR2 SQIVND (reference sequence). CDR3 amino acids: CASSIGEGGNQPQHF. CDR3 bases: TGTGCCAGTAGTATAGGGGAGGGGGGCAATCAGCCCCAGCATTTT.

This clone was counted a few times. The chain recombines TRBV19 with TRBJ1-1; D ambiguous. From germline, CDR1 is LNHDA and CDR2 SQIVND (reference sequence). There are 11 residues in the CDR3. V lost 5 bases, J lost 6 bases, and 7 bases lay in between. CDR3 residues: CASSRRAEAFF. The CDR3, as DNA: TGTGCCAGTAGTCGGAGGGCTGAAGCTTTCTTT.

This chain joins TRBV11-2 and TRBJ1-4; D might be TRBD1 (5 bases). Trimming left V 4 bases short and J 0 bases short, with 15 bases between. The CDR3 totals 17 residues. Germline V gives CDR1 SGHAT, CDR2 FQNNGV. CDR3 protein: CASSSVTEHATNEKLFF. CDR3 coding DNA: TGTGCCAGCAGCTCAGTGACAGAACACGCAACTAATGAAAAACTGTTTTTT.

This clone was seen only a few times. The rearrangement uses TRBV29-1 and TRBJ1-2; possible D gene TRBD1, 5 bases. V dropped 4 bases and J dropped 8 bases, with 17 bases sitting between them. The germline gives CDR1 SQVTM, CDR2 ANQGSEA. The CDR3 length is 13 residues. The CDR3 nucleotides are TGCAGCGTTGGGACTCCAGGGTCGGGCGGCTACACCTTC. This codes for CSVGTPGSGGYTF.

The chain joins TRBV27 to TRBJ2-2; TRBD1 aligns across 7 bases. V shed 3 bases and J 1 base; nucleotides not matched to a gene: 8. Germline CDR1 is MNHEY and CDR2 is SMNVEV (reference sequence). The CDR3 length is 17 residues. Here the CDR3 reads CASSLSPTGKNTGELFF. CDR3 DNA: TGTGCCAGCAGTTTGTCCCCGACAGGGAAGAACACCGGGGAGCTGTTTTTT.

This rearrangement joins TRBV4-2 to TRBJ2-3, with 12 bases matching TRBD2. Germline assignment: CDR1 LGHNA and CDR2 YNFKEQ. The CDR3 has 17 amino acids. After removal of 4 bases from V and 0 bases from J, the junction contained 5 bases not matched to a gene. In DNA, the CDR3 is TGTGCCAGCAGCCCTCGGACTAGCGGGACTAGCACAGATACGCAGTATTTT. Its protein is CASSPRTSGTSTDTQYF.

By frequency in the sample, this clone is medium-sized (0.01 to 0.1%). The chain joins TRBV5-1 to TRBJ2-5; 7 nucleotides match TRBD1. This CDR3 is 15 amino acids long. V lost 2 bases and J lost 0; bases outside the gene matches: 4. CDR1 is SGHRS and CDR2 is YFSETQ in the germline V gene. CDR3 amino acids: CASSFRGTDQETQYF. Here the CDR3 DNA reads TGCGCCAGCAGCTTTCGAGGGACAGACCAAGAGACCCAGTACTTC.

This sequence joins TRBV19 and TRBJ1-2, with D hard to call. The V end was cut by 2 bases, the J end by 4 bases, with 5 bases between. Germline V gene lookup returns CDR1 LNHDA and CDR2 SQIVND (reference sequence). This CDR3 has 12 amino acids. DNA for the CDR3: TGTGCCAGTAGTATATCCGTCTATGGCTACACCTTC. Amino acids: CASSISVYGYTF. The variable domain in full, completed from reference TRBV19 and TRBJ1-2, reads DGGITQSPKYLFRKEGQNVTLSCEQNLNHDAMYWYRQDPGQGLRLIYYSQIVNDFQKGDIAEGYSVSREKKESFPLTVTSAQKNPTAFYLCASSISVYGYTFGSGTRLTVV.